The present T cell receptor beta chain was sequenced within a study of sequential checkpoint blockade in melanoma. In the study overall: First-line arms were nivolumab then ipilimumab, or the reverse, randomized 1:1. Maintenance nivolumab came after either treatment sequence.

Method: immunoSEQ multiplex PCR; TCRdb's copy keeps in-frame clones and lacks some. The sample records 13,000 to 15,000 clones, about three quarters being singletons. Treatment noted: randomized to nivolumab then ipilimumab (arm A) or the reverse (arm B). Patients had received no earlier DNA-damaging chemotherapy. Sorted cells were live CD3+CD8+, lacking CD19 and CD56, from PBMCs. CDR1 is SGHVS, CDR2 FNYEAQ, per germline. The CDR3 runs 15 residues. Trimming took off 3 bases at V and 2 bases at J, with 12 bases between the two ends. This sequence was found in a human donor with melanoma. Sequences were derived from CD8+ T cells sorted from blood (inferred from file names), sampled from a patient given nivolumab and ipilimumab in sequence. The rearrangement joins TRBV7-6 to TRBJ2-3, with D maybe TRBD1 (6 bases). The CDR3, as DNA: TGTGCCAGCAGCTTCATTGGACAGTACACAGATACGCAGTATTTT. Encoded protein: CASSFIGQYTDTQYF.